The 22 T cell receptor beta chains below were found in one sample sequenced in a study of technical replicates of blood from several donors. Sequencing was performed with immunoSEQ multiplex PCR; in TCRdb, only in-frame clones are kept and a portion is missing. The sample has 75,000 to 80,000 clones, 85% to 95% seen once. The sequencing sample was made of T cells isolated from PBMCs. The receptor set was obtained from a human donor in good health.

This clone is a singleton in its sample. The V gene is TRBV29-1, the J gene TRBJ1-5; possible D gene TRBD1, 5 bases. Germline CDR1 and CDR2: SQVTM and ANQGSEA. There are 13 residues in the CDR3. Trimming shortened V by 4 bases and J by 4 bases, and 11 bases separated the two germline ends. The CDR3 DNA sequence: TGCAGCGTTGTGGCGGGGGTTAATCAGCCCCAGCATTTT. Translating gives CSVVAGVNQPQHF.

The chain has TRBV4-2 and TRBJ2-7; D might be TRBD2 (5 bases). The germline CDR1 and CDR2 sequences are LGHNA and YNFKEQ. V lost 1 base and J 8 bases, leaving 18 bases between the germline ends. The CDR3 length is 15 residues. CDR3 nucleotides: TGTGCCAGCAGCCAAGTCCCCCTAGCAGAGGGCAAGCAGTACTTC. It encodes CASSQVPLAEGKQYF.

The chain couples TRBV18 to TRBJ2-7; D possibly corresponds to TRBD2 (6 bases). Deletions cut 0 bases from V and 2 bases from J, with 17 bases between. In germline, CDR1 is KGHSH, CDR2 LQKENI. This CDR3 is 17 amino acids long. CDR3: CASSPPQDWRDPYEQYF. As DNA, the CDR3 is TGTGCCAGCTCACCACCGCAGGACTGGAGGGACCCCTACGAGCAGTACTTC.

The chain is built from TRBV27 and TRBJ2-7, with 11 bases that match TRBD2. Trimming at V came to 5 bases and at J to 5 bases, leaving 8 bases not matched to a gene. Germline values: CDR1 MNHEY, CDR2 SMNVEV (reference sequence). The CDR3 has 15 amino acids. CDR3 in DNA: TGTGCCAGCAGTATTAGCGGGAGGGCCTTCAACGAGCAGTACTTC. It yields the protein CASSISGRAFNEQYF.

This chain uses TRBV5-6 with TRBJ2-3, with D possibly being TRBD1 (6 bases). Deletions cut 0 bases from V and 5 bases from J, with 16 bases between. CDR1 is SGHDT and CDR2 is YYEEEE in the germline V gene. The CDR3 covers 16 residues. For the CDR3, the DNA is TGTGCCAGCAGCTTGGAAATAACAGGGTTGCAAGATACGCAGTATTTT. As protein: CASSLEITGLQDTQYF.

The DNA of the CDR3 is TGCGCCAGCAGTCCGGGACTGACCTACGAGCAGTACTTC. Translating it yields CASSPGLTYEQYF. The chain carries TRBV23-1 and TRBJ2-7, with a possible D match to TRBD2 (6 bases). TRBV23-1 is an open reading frame, and its role is uncertain. This CDR3 is built from 13 residues. V dropped 4 bases and J dropped 2 bases, with 9 bases sitting between them.

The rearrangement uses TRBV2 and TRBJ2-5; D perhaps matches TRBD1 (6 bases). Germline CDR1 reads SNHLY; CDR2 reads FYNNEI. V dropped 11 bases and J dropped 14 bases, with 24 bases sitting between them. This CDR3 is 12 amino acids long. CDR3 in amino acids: CAGSQGPEKLYF. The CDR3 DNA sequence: TGTGCCGGATCCCAGGGGCCCGAGAAACTCTACTTC. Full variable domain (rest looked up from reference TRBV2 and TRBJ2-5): EPEVTQTPSHQVTQMGQEVILRCVPISNHLYFYWYRQILGQKVEFLVSFYNNEISEKSEIFDDQFSVERPDGSNFTLKIRSTKLEDSAMYFCAGSQGPEKLYFGPGTRLLVL.

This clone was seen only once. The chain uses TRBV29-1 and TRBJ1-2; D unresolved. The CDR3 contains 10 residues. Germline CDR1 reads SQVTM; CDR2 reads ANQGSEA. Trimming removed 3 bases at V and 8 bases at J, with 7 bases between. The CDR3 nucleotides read TGCAGCGTTGAGCCTGAGGGCTACACCTTC. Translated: CSVEPEGYTF.

CDR3 DNA sequence: TGTGCCAGCGGAACGGCGGCCTACGAGCAGTACTTC. It specifies CASGTAAYEQYF. The gene calls are TRBV7-2 and TRBJ2-7; D not resolved. Germline lookup yields CDR1 SGHTA and CDR2 FQGNSA. The V and J ends lost 8 bases and 2 bases respectively, with 10 bases between them. The CDR3 sequence is 12 residues long.

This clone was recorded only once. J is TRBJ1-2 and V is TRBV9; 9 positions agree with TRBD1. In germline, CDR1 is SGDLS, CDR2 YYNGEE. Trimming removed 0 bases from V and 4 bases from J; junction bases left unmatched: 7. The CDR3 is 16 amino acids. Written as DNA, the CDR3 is TGTGCCAGCAGCGTAGATCGGACAGGGGTTTTCTATGGCTACACCTTC. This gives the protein CASSVDRTGVFYGYTF.

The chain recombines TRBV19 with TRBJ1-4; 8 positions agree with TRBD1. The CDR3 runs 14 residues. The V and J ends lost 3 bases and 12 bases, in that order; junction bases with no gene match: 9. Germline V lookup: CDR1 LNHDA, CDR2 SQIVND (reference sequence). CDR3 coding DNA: TGTGCCAGTAGTATCCCAGGACAGGGTATGGAACTGTTTTTT. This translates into CASSIPGQGMELFF.

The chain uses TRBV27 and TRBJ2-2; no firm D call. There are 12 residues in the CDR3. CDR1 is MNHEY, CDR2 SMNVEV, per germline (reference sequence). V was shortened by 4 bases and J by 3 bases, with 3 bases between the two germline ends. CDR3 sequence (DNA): TGTGCCAGCAGTTCCTACACCGGGGAGCTGTTTTTT. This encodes CASSSYTGELFF.

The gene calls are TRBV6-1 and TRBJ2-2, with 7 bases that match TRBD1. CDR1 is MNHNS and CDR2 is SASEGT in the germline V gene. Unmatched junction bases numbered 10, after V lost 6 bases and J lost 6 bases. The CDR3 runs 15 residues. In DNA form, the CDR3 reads TGTGCCAGCAGCGAACTCACAGGGGTCCCCGGGGAGCTGTTTTTT. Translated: CASSELTGVPGELFF.

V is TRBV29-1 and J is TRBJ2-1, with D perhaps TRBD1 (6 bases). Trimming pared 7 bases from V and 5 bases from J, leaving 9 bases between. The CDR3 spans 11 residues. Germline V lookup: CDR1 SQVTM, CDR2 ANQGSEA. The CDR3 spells CSASGDNEQFF. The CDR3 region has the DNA TGCAGCGCCTCAGGGGACAATGAGCAGTTCTTC.

Here the CDR3 DNA reads TGTGCCAGCAGTTTATGGCGTCAACCTAGCGGGATAGAGACCCAGTACTTC. Translated, it gives CASSLWRQPSGIETQYF. The V and J genes are TRBV28 and TRBJ2-5; 9 positions agree with TRBD2. J lost 4 bases, V lost 0 bases, and 9 bases had no gene match. Germline V gives CDR1 MDHEN, CDR2 SYDVKM. CDR3 length equals 17 residues.

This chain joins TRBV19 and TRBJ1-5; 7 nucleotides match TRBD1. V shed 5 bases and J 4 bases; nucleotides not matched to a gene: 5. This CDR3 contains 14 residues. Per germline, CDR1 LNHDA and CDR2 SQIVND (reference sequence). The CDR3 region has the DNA TGTGCCAGTAGTCTGGGACAGACTAATCAGCCCCAGCATTTT. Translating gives CASSLGQTNQPQHF.

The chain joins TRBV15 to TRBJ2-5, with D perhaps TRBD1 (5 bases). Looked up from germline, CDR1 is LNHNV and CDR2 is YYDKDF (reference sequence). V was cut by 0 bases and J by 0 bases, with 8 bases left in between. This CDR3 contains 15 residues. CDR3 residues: CATSRDRGYQETQYF. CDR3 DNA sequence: TGTGCCACCAGCAGAGATAGGGGCTACCAAGAGACCCAGTACTTC.

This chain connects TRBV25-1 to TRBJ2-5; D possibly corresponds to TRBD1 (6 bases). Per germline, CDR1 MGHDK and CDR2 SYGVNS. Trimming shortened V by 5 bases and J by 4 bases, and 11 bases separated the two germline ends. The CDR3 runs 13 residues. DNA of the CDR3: TGTGCCAGCAGTTTAGGACAGCCAGAGACCCAGTACTTC. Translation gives CASSLGQPETQYF.

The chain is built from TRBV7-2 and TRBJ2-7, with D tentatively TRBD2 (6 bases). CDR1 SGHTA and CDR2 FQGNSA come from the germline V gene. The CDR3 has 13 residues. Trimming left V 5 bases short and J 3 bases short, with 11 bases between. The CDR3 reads CASSPGLHYEQYF. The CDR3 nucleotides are TGTGCCAGCAGCCCCGGACTACACTACGAGCAGTACTTC.

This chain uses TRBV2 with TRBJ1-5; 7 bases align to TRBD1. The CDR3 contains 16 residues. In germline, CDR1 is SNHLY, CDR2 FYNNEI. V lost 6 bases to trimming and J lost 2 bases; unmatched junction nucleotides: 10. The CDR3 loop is CASREQGTIRNQPQHF. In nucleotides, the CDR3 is TGTGCCAGCAGAGAACAGGGGACCATACGCAATCAGCCCCAGCATTTT. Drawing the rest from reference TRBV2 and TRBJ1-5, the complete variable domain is EPEVTQTPSHQVTQMGQEVILRCVPISNHLYFYWYRQILGQKVEFLVSFYNNEISEKSEIFDDQFSVERPDGSNFTLKIRSTKLEDSAMYFCASREQGTIRNQPQHFGDGTRLSIL.

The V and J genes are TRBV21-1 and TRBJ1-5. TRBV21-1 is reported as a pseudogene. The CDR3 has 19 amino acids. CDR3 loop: CASSKVQDCVAFSNQPQHF. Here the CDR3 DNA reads TGTGCCAGCAGCAAAGTTCAGGACTGCGTAGCCTTTAGCAATCAGCCCCAGCATTTT.

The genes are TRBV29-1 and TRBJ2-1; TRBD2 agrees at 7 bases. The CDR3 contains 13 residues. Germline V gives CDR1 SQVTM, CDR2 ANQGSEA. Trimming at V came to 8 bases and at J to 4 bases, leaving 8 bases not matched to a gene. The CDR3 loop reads CSLWSSGYNEQFF. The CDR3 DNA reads TGCAGCCTCTGGTCTAGCGGATACAATGAGCAGTTCTTC.